This record looks at one T cell receptor beta chain sequence and its context. This clone was counted between two and nine times. Which antigen it targets is not known. Base-call qualities are not available, and no considerably larger clone is one nucleotide away. The sample belongs to a study of T cell changes during pregnancy in multiple sclerosis (dated by TCRdb to between 2018 and 2020). Notes on the research overall: The study examined how the T cell repertoire changed over the course of pregnancy in women with multiple sclerosis.

The method behind the library was the immunoSEQ multiplex PCR assay. TCRdb took over this immuneACCESS table, retaining in-frame rearrangements with V and J assigned. Such tables are incomplete; in checked studies, under half of the missing clones stem from an unresolved V gene, and the remainder is unexplained. Across this sample there are 40,000 to 60,000 clones, with more than 85% seen only once. The ten largest make up approximately 6% of the sample. The sequence came from a female donor with multiple sclerosis, enrolled in a pregnancy study. The starting material was CD8+ T cells from peripheral blood mononuclear cells, obtained in the first trimester of pregnancy.

The DNA is TGTGCCAGCAGTGAAATCCCCGGGAATGAGCAGTTCTTC. This translates into CASSEIPGNEQFF. The sequence joins TRBV6-1 to TRBJ2-1; the D gene cannot be named for sure. For CDR1 and CDR2, the germline V gene lists MNHNS and SASEGT. A distance of 9 bases separates the germline ends of V and J, which lose 2 bases and 7 bases respectively. Spanning cysteine to phenylalanine, the CDR3 consists of 13 amino acids. The DNA shown is the 39-base CDR3, in frame from base 1.